A selection of T cell receptor beta chains follows, all from one sample in a study of T cell responses to AZD1222 COVID-19 vaccine. The data were produced by immunoSEQ multiplex PCR, yet TCRdb's version contains in-frame clones alone and is incomplete. The data contain fewer than 150,000 clones, roughly 93% of them singletons. The material was peripheral blood, obtained on day 0 of AZD1222 vaccination. The receptors shown here come from an adult in good health. The CDR3 runs from the conserved cysteine through the conserved F or W. A D gene is named only where the DNA matches it firmly. Not all rows give a size; the values are once, few, many and, for expanded clones, a class.

d_gene: -; abundance: -; v_gene: TRBV28; j_gene: TRBJ2-7; CDR3nt: TGTGCCAGCAGACCAGGAACGTTCGAGCAGTACTTC; CDR3aa: CASRPGTFEQYF
d_gene: -; abundance: once; v_gene: TRBV5-6; j_gene: TRBJ2-5; CDR3nt: TGTGCCAGCAGCTTGGAAGAGACCCAGTACTTC; CDR3aa: CASSLEETQYF
d_gene: TRBD2; abundance: -; v_gene: TRBV6-5; j_gene: TRBJ2-1; CDR3nt: TGTGCCAGCAGTCCTAGCGGGAGGGCTGTCCATGAGCAGTTCTTC; CDR3aa: CASSPSGRAVHEQFF
d_gene: -; abundance: -; v_gene: TRBV30; j_gene: TRBJ1-2; CDR3nt: TGTGCCTGGAGTGTAATGCACAGCCTCTATGGCTACACCTTC; CDR3aa: CAWSVMHSLYGYTF
d_gene: TRBD1; abundance: -; v_gene: TRBV29-1; j_gene: TRBJ1-5; CDR3nt: TGCAGCGTTGGGACTGGACAGGGTAGCAATCAGCCCCAGCATTTT; CDR3aa: CSVGTGQGSNQPQHF
d_gene: -; abundance: -; v_gene: TRBV6-9; j_gene: TRBJ1-1; CDR3nt: TGTGCCAGCAGTTACCCCCATCTGAACACTGAAGCTTTCTTT; CDR3aa: CASSYPHLNTEAFF
d_gene: -; abundance: -; v_gene: TRBV29-1; j_gene: TRBJ2-1; CDR3nt: TGCAGCGTTGATCCGGGATCCTACAATGAGCAGTTCTTC; CDR3aa: CSVDPGSYNEQFF
d_gene: -; abundance: once; v_gene: TRBV7-9; j_gene: TRBJ2-1; CDR3nt: TGTGCCAGCAGCTTAAGGGTAGATGAGCAGTTCTTC; CDR3aa: CASSLRVDEQFF
d_gene: -; abundance: -; v_gene: TRBV5-1; j_gene: TRBJ1-2; CDR3nt: TGCGCCAGCAGCCCGAGACAGCAACCCCCTAACTATGGCTACACCTTC; CDR3aa: CASSPRQQPPNYGYTF
d_gene: TRBD1; abundance: -; v_gene: TRBV7-3; j_gene: TRBJ2-6; CDR3nt: TGTGCCAGCAGCATAAGGACAGGGAGCTCTGGGGCCAACGTCCTGACTTTC; CDR3aa: CASSIRTGSSGANVLTF
d_gene: -; abundance: -; v_gene: TRBV18; j_gene: TRBJ1-5; CDR3nt: TGTGCCAGCTCACAGGCAGGGGTTTCTCAGCCCCAGCATTTT; CDR3aa: CASSQAGVSQPQHF
d_gene: TRBD2; abundance: -; v_gene: TRBV19; j_gene: TRBJ2-1; CDR3nt: TGTGCCAGTAGTGGGGGAGGGTGGAGGTCCTACAATGAGCAGTTCTTC; CDR3aa: CASSGGGWRSYNEQFF
d_gene: -; abundance: -; v_gene: TRBV28; j_gene: TRBJ1-2; CDR3nt: TGTGCCAGCAACCGACAGAACTATGGCTACACCTTC; CDR3aa: CASNRQNYGYTF
d_gene: -; abundance: -; v_gene: TRBV4-1; j_gene: TRBJ2-2; CDR3nt: TGCGCCAGCAGCCAAGACCCAAACACCGGGGAGCTGTTTTTT; CDR3aa: CASSQDPNTGELFF
d_gene: TRBD2; abundance: -; v_gene: TRBV5-1; j_gene: TRBJ2-1; CDR3nt: TGCGCCAGCAGCTTGGCTAGCGGGAGAATGAATGAGCAGTTCTTC; CDR3aa: CASSLASGRMNEQFF